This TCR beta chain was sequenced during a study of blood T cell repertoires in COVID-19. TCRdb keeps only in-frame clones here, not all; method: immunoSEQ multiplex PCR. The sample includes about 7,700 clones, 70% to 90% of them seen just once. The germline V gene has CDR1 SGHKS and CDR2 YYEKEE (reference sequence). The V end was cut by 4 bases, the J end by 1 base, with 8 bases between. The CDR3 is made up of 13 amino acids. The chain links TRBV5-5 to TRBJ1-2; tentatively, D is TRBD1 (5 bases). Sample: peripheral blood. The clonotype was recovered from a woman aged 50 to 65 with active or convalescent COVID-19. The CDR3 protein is CASSRGDNYGYTF. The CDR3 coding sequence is TGTGCCAGCAGCCGGGGGGATAACTATGGCTACACCTTC. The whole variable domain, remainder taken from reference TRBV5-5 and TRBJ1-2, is DAGVTQSPTHLIKTRGQQVTLRCSPISGHKSVSWYQQVLGQGPQFIFQYYEKEERGRGNFPDRFSARQFPNYSSELNVNALLLGDSALYLCASSRGDNYGYTFGSGTRLTVV.